This record concerns one T cell receptor (beta chain) sequence. As handled by the study authors: Researchers report that nucleated cell counts were estimated from reference gene primer amplification. Some clones are missing from TCRdb's copy, which holds only in-frame ones; the method was immunoSEQ multiplex PCR. V and J calls and clone size are given by that table; D and trimming were obtained from the DNA. The sample contains approximately 73,000 clones, approximately 86% of which appear only once. These data are taken from a study of blood T cell repertoires in COVID-19. At the level of the study: The study drew acute and convalescent COVID-19 samples from the United States, Italy and Spain. Sources were T cells, B-cell-depleted T cells, or PBMCs; the material itself was cDNA or gDNA.

This CDR3 comprises 14 residues. Germline V gene lookup returns CDR1 SGHRS and CDR2 YFSETQ. V was pared by 4 bases and J by 4 bases, with 4 bases of the junction left unmatched. The receptor was isolated from a woman in her sixties with acute or convalescent COVID-19. Sequencing was performed on peripheral blood. V and J are TRBV5-1 and TRBJ2-2; 7 positions agree with TRBD1. The CDR3: CASSGGQPTGELFF. In DNA, the CDR3 is TGCGCCAGCAGCGGGGGACAGCCCACCGGGGAGCTGTTTTTT.